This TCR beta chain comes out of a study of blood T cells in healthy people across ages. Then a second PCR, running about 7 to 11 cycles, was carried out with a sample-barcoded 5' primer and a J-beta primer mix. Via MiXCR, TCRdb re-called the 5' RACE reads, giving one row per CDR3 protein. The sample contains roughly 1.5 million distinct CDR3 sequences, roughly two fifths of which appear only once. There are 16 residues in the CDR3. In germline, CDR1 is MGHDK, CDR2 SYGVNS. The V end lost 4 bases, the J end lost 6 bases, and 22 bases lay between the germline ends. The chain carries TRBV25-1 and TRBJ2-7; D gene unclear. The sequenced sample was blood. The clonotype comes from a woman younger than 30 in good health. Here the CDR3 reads CASSVPSAMGSGEQYF. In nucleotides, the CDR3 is TGTGCCAGCAGTGTGCCATCGGCCATGGGGTCGGGCGAGCAGTACTTC.